Below, 27 T cell receptor beta chains from the same sample are listed, as sequenced in a study of CD8 T cells in Susac syndrome. Random hexamers were used to reverse transcribe an amount of about 0.45 to 1 ug RNA. TCRdb independently ran MiXCR on the immunoSEQ multiplex PCR reads; one entry per CDR3 protein. The sample carries roughly 150,000 distinct CDR3 sequences, about 95% recorded once. Sequenced input: CD4+ T cells from PBMCs. The receptors here all came from a human donor with Susac syndrome.

The J gene is TRBJ1-2, the V gene TRBV9; perhaps TRBD1 as D (6 bases). The germline V and J ends were trimmed by 0 bases and 0 bases, with 9 bases remaining between them. Germline V gene data show CDR1 as SGDLS and CDR2 as YYNGEE. The CDR3 extends over 15 amino acids. This CDR3 reads CASSVGTDTNYGYTF. Here the CDR3 DNA reads TGTGCCAGCAGCGTAGGGACAGATACTAACTATGGCTACACCTTC.

The table lists this clonotype with a count of one. This rearrangement joins TRBV3-1 to TRBJ2-2; TRBD2 is a possible D gene (5 bases). Trimming shortened V by 2 bases and J by 6 bases, and 13 bases separated the two germline ends. This CDR3 spans 15 amino acids. Germline-derived CDR1 and CDR2 are LGHDT and YNNKEL (reference sequence). The CDR3 nucleotides read TGTGCCAGCAGCCAATGGACTCCCGAGGCCGGGGAGCTGTTTTTT. It yields the protein CASSQWTPEAGELFF.

This chain connects TRBV20-1 to TRBJ1-1; possible D gene TRBD1, 5 bases. V shed 5 bases and J shed 1 base, with 14 bases lying between them. This CDR3 comprises 14 residues. Per the germline V gene, CDR1 is DFQATT and CDR2 is SNEGSKA (reference sequence). Written as DNA, the CDR3 is TGCAGTGCTGAGGGACGGGAGTCGAACACTGAAGCTTTCTTT. Its protein product is CSAEGRESNTEAFF.

The chain is built from TRBV4-1 and TRBJ2-1; no firm D call. V was shortened by 5 bases and J by 10 bases, with 12 bases between the two germline ends. This CDR3 contains 12 residues. From germline, CDR1 is MGHRA and CDR2 YSYEKL. The CDR3 DNA follows: TGCGCCAGCAGCGCCCGGGCCCAAGAGCAGTTCTTC. Its protein product is CASSARAQEQFF.

The V gene is TRBV25-1, the J gene TRBJ2-1; TRBD2 matches at 11 bases. Germline values: CDR1 MGHDK, CDR2 SYGVNS. This CDR3 contains 15 residues. The J segment lost 5 bases and the V segment lost 5 bases, leaving 5 bases of the junction unmatched. As DNA, the CDR3 is TGTGCCAGCAGTATACTAGCGGGGGTGGACAATGAGCAGTTCTTC. It yields the protein CASSILAGVDNEQFF.

The chain is built from TRBV29-1 and TRBJ2-5, with 9 positions matching TRBD2. The CDR3 loop spans 15 amino acids. Losses at the gene ends were 1 base for V and 0 bases for J; bases not matched to a gene: 3. CDR1 and CDR2 (germline): SQVTM, ANQGSEA. The CDR3 loop reads CSVEGLAGDQETQYF. The DNA of the CDR3 is TGCAGCGTTGAAGGGTTAGCGGGGGACCAAGAGACCCAGTACTTC. Full variable domain (outside the CDR3, taken from reference TRBV29-1 and TRBJ2-5): SAVISQKPSRDICQRGTSLTIQCQVDSQVTMMFWYRQQPGQSLTLIATANQGSEATYESGFVIDKFPISRPNLTFSTLTVSNMSPEDSSIYLCSVEGLAGDQETQYFGPGTRLLVL.

The chain is built from TRBV20-1 and TRBJ2-1; 10 nucleotides match TRBD2. From germline, CDR1 is DFQATT and CDR2 SNEGSKA (reference sequence). The CDR3 loop spans 16 amino acids. V dropped 0 bases and J dropped 9; count of bases not matched to a gene: 11. For the CDR3, the DNA is TGCAGTGCTAGAGATGGGGCGGGACTAGCGTTTCGTGAGCAGTTCTTC. Translation gives CSARDGAGLAFREQFF.

The chain carries TRBV18 and TRBJ2-5; D is unresolved. This CDR3 region has 13 residues. V was cut by 3 bases and J by 0 bases, with 5 bases left in between. Germline V gene data show CDR1 as KGHSH and CDR2 as LQKENI. The CDR3 region is CASSPMDQETQYF. CDR3 DNA: TGTGCCAGCTCACCCATGGACCAAGAGACCCAGTACTTC.

V and J are TRBV5-1 and TRBJ1-2; weak D call: TRBD1 (5 bases). V was pared by 0 bases and J by 6 bases, with 9 bases between. Germline V lookup: CDR1 SGHRS, CDR2 YFSETQ. This CDR3 is built from 13 residues. In DNA form, the CDR3 reads TGCGCCAGCAGCTTGGGGGGGGAAGATGGCTACACCTTC. Translated: CASSLGGEDGYTF.

The J gene is TRBJ2-3, the V gene TRBV29-1; D remains unclear. Trimming took off 3 bases at V and 8 bases at J, with 21 bases between the two ends. Germline values: CDR1 SQVTM, CDR2 ANQGSEA. CDR3 length: 15 residues. Written as DNA, the CDR3 is TGCAGCGTTGATCAGGTCGTTGGGGTCTCCGGTACGCAGTATTTT. As protein: CSVDQVVGVSGTQYF.

The rearrangement joins TRBV25-1 to TRBJ1-3; D is perhaps TRBD1 (6 bases). Trimming pared 1 base from V and 16 bases from J, leaving 20 bases between. The germline V gene has CDR1 MGHDK and CDR2 SYGVNS. The CDR3 sequence is 14 residues long. CDR3 region: CASSEFGTNAGTYF. The CDR3, as DNA: TGTGCCAGCAGTGAATTTGGGACAAACGCTGGCACGTATTTT.

CDR3 in amino acids: CASSQTGANTEAFF. CDR3 in DNA: TGCGCCAGCAGCCAAACAGGGGCGAACACTGAAGCTTTCTTT. V and J are TRBV4-1 and TRBJ1-1, with TRBD1 matching 7 bases. Looked up from germline, CDR1 is MGHRA and CDR2 is YSYEKL. V lost 2 bases and J lost 1; bases outside the gene matches: 1. CDR3 length equals 14 residues.

The chain has TRBV2 and TRBJ2-3; D might be TRBD1 (6 bases). The CDR3 consists of 13 residues. Germline V gives CDR1 SNHLY, CDR2 FYNNEI. Trimming shortened V by 7 bases and J by 4 bases, and 12 bases separated the two germline ends. CDR3 sequence (DNA): TGTGCCAGCATCCCAAAGGGGGCAGATACGCAGTATTTT. Translating it yields CASIPKGADTQYF.

The chain uses TRBV4-1 and TRBJ2-7; D not resolved. The length of the CDR3 is 15 residues. CDR1 and CDR2 (germline): MGHRA, YSYEKL. V lost 0 bases and J lost 5, with 14 bases in between. CDR3 amino acids: CASSQDLTLSDEQYF. As DNA, the CDR3 is TGCGCCAGCAGCCAAGATCTAACTTTATCAGACGAGCAGTACTTC.

The genes are TRBV6-6 and TRBJ2-1, with 12 nucleotides matching TRBD2. Germline V gene lookup returns CDR1 MNHNY and CDR2 SVGAGI (reference sequence). The CDR3 contains 16 residues. J lost 5 bases, V lost 5 bases, and 7 bases had no gene match. The CDR3 region has the DNA TGTGCCAGCAGTCCCTTAGGACTAGCGGGGAACAATGAGCAGTTCTTC. It specifies CASSPLGLAGNNEQFF.

V is TRBV5-1 and J is TRBJ2-7; 10 nucleotides agree with TRBD1. V lost 4 bases, J lost 7 bases, and 8 bases stayed unmatched. The CDR3 totals 14 residues. From germline, CDR1 is SGHRS and CDR2 YFSETQ. The CDR3 sequence is CASSGRDRGLEQYF. The CDR3 DNA reads as TGCGCCAGCAGCGGCCGGGACAGGGGTCTAGAGCAGTACTTC.

V usage is TRBV20-1 and J usage is TRBJ2-7; a weak D match, TRBD1 (6 bases). Germline V gene sequence: CDR1 DFQATT, CDR2 SNEGSKA (reference sequence). The CDR3 consists of 13 residues. Trimming left V 6 bases short and J 2 bases short, with 14 bases between. The CDR3 is CSATGKGPYEQYF. CDR3 in DNA: TGCAGTGCCACAGGGAAAGGACCCTACGAGCAGTACTTC.

The V and J genes are TRBV20-1 and TRBJ1-5, with a weak D call TRBD1 (5 bases). The CDR3 totals 12 residues. V lost 5 bases and J lost 5, with 10 bases in between. The germline V gene encodes CDR1 DFQATT and CDR2 SNEGSKA (reference sequence). The CDR3 is CSAWRGDQPQHF. The DNA of the CDR3 is TGCAGTGCTTGGAGGGGTGATCAGCCCCAGCATTTT.

The V and J genes are TRBV19 and TRBJ2-3; TRBD1 agrees at 10 bases. Germline values: CDR1 LNHDA, CDR2 SQIVND (reference sequence). The CDR3 is made up of 15 amino acids. V was clipped by 10 bases and J by 3 bases; unmatched bases: 10. In DNA form, the CDR3 reads TGTGCCACTACGGACCCGGGACAGGGGACAGATACGCAGTATTTT. Translated, it gives CATTDPGQGTDTQYF. The full variable domain, with the rest looked up from reference TRBV19 and TRBJ2-3, is DGGITQSPKYLFRKEGQNVTLSCEQNLNHDAMYWYRQDPGQGLRLIYYSQIVNDFQKGDIAEGYSVSREKKESFPLTVTSAQKNPTAFYLCATTDPGQGTDTQYFGPGTRLTVL.

This CDR3 is CASRLSGGADYEQYF. Written as DNA, the CDR3 is TGTGCCAGCAGACTTAGCGGGGGGGCCGACTACGAGCAGTACTTC. V and J are TRBV6-5 and TRBJ2-7, with 11 bases identical to TRBD2. Germline CDR1 and CDR2: MNHEY and SVGAGI. After removal of 6 bases from V and 3 bases from J, the junction contained 7 bases not matched to a gene. CDR3 length equals 15 residues.

Points on this clonotype: One junction end disagrees with the germline gene, perhaps due to a read error. This sequence joins TRBV9 and TRBJ2-5; D may be TRBD1 (5 bases). Germline CDR1 and CDR2: SGDLS and YYNGEE. The CDR3 loop spans 12 amino acids. CDR3 sequence (DNA): TGTGCCAGCAACGTAGGGGAAGAGACCCAGTACTTC. Translation: CASNVGEETQYF.

This chain connects TRBV12-3 or TRBV12-4 to TRBJ1-1; TRBD1 is a possible D gene (5 bases). This CDR3 is 13 amino acids long. The V and J ends lost 7 bases and 5 bases respectively, with 14 bases between them. This chain's CDR3 is CASNGHGGTEAFF. CDR3 nucleotide sequence: TGTGCCAGCAATGGACACGGCGGGACTGAAGCTTTCTTT.

The chain employs TRBV3-1 and TRBJ2-3, with TRBD1 identical over 11 bases. Trimming cost V 5 bases and J 6 bases; bases outside gene matches: 7. CDR3 length: 15 amino acids. Per the germline V gene, CDR1 is LGHDT and CDR2 is YNNKEL (reference sequence). CDR3 loop: CASSFGTGGMDTQYF. CDR3 nucleotides: TGTGCCAGCAGCTTCGGGACAGGGGGTATGGATACGCAGTATTTT.

V and J are TRBV12-3 or TRBV12-4 and TRBJ2-7, with unresolved D. The CDR3 is 12 residues long. Between the trimmed V and J ends, which lost 1 base and 4 bases, there was a span of 5 bases. This CDR3 reads CASSLDRYEQYF. The CDR3 nucleotides are TGTGCCAGCAGTTTAGATCGATACGAGCAGTACTTC.

This sequence joins TRBV29-1 and TRBJ1-1; D may be TRBD1 (5 bases). The CDR3 spans 12 residues. With 4 bases removed from V and 10 bases from J, the gap between germline ends came to 16 bases. CDR1 SQVTM and CDR2 ANQGSEA come from the germline V gene. The CDR3 here is CSVGGTEIGAFF. CDR3 DNA sequence: TGCAGCGTTGGAGGGACGGAAATTGGAGCTTTCTTT.

This rearrangement joins TRBV12-3 or TRBV12-4 to TRBJ2-7; 10 nucleotides line up with TRBD2. Trimming at V came to 4 bases and at J to 2 bases, leaving 5 bases not matched to a gene. CDR3 length equals 15 residues. The CDR3 region has the DNA TGTGCCAGCAGTTCGGCTAGCGGGGGCCCCTACGAGCAGTACTTC. It codes for CASSSASGGPYEQYF.

This chain joins TRBV19 and TRBJ2-5, with D unresolved. This CDR3 contains 14 residues. In germline, CDR1 is LNHDA, CDR2 SQIVND (reference sequence). Trimming removed 1 base from V and 1 base from J, with 7 bases in between. The CDR3 sequence: CASSIVALQETQYF. CDR3 DNA sequence: TGTGCCAGTAGTATAGTAGCCCTCCAAGAGACCCAGTACTTC. Full variable domain (outside the CDR3, taken from reference TRBV19 and TRBJ2-5): DGGITQSPKYLFRKEGQNVTLSCEQNLNHDAMYWYRQDPGQGLRLIYYSQIVNDFQKGDIAEGYSVSREKKESFPLTVTSAQKNPTAFYLCASSIVALQETQYFGPGTRLLVL.